This T cell receptor (beta chain) was recovered during a study of cytomegalovirus exposure and HLA in healthy donors. The assay was immunoSEQ multiplex PCR, and TCRdb's table has in-frame clones only and misses some. The profile shows roughly 47,000 clones, 80% to 95% of them singletons. It was the roughly 110-subject validation cohort, separate from the 666-subject first cohort, to which the donors belonged. Study-wide findings and caveats: According to a later analysis, TCR clusters from the first cohort tended to co-occur in the 120 or so validation repertoires. It was fewer than 200 TCR beta chains that were listed as cytomegalovirus-associated. With high specificity and sensitivity, the classifier reportedly diagnosed cytomegalovirus status.

Germline V gives CDR1 LGHNA, CDR2 YNFKEQ. The V segment lost 3 bases and the J segment 0 bases; nucleotides outside the gene matches: 10. The CDR3 has 18 residues. As for this clone: What it binds is not known.

The specimen was PBMCs. The source is a woman between 18 and 29 years old in good health and CMV-seronegative. The rearrangement uses TRBV4-2 and TRBJ2-5; 10 bases agree with TRBD2. The CDR3 region has the DNA TGTGCCAGCAGCCAGGGTGATACTAGCGGGGATTACCAAGAGACCCAGTACTTC. Its translation is CASSQGDTSGDYQETQYF.